This T cell receptor beta chain was sequenced for a study of cytomegalovirus exposure and HLA in healthy donors. The PCR contained 60 Vbeta and 13 Jbeta primers. Using immunoSEQ multiplex PCR, the repertoire was profiled, and TCRdb retains in-frame clones only, with some absent. This repertoire shows 150,000 to 200,000 clones, 68% found once; its top ten account for less than 3.5%. In germline, CDR1 is KGHSY, CDR2 FQNENV. The CDR3 extends over 13 amino acids. The V segment lost 5 bases and the J segment 11 bases; nucleotides outside the gene matches: 8. This TCR derives from a woman in her 40s in good health and CMV-seropositive. Sequencing was carried out using PBMCs. The rearrangement links TRBV16 to TRBJ1-1; 10 nucleotides match TRBD1. CDR3 DNA sequence: TGTGCCAGCAGCAACGGACAGGGGGGGAGTGCTTTCTTT. This sequence encodes CASSNGQGGSAFF.